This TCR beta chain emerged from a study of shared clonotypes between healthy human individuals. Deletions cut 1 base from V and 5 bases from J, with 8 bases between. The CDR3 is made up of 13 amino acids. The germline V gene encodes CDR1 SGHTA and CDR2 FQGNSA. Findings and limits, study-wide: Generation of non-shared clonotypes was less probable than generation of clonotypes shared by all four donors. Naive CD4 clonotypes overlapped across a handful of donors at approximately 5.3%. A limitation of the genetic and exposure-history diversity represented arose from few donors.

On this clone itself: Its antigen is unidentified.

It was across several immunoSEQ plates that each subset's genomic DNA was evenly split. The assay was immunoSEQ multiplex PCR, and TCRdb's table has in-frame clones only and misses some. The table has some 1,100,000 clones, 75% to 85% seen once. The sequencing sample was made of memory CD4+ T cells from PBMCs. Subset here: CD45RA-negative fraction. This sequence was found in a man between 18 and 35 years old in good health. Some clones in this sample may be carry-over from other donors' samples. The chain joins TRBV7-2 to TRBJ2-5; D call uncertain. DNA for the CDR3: TGTGCCAGCAGCTTAGTTCACGCGGAGACCCAGTACTTC. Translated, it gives CASSLVHAETQYF.